A single sample is the source of the 20 T cell receptor beta chains below, sequenced in a study of blood T cell repertoires in COVID-19. Data came from immunoSEQ multiplex PCR; TCRdb stores just in-frame clones and leaves some out. The profile shows around 400,000 clones, about 88% of them singletons. Sequenced: PBMCs or T cells enriched from blood (not recorded which). These receptors were obtained from a woman under 30 who had been exposed to COVID-19.

The chain uses TRBV9 and TRBJ2-2; unclear D gene. With 0 bases removed from V and 2 bases from J, the gap between germline ends came to 8 bases. The CDR3 totals 15 residues. The germline CDR1 and CDR2 sequences are SGDLS and YYNGEE. As DNA, the CDR3 is TGTGCCAGCAGCGTAGCTAGGCTTAACACCGGGGAGCTGTTTTTT. Its protein is CASSVARLNTGELFF.

The rearrangement joins TRBV19 to TRBJ1-6; the D is unclear. Deletions cut 5 bases from V and 10 bases from J, with 18 bases between. Germline values: CDR1 LNHDA, CDR2 SQIVND (reference sequence). The CDR3 totals 15 residues. The CDR3 DNA sequence: TGTGCCAGTAGTCCCCAACTTATATCGGGGTCACCCCTCCACTTT. The encoded protein is CASSPQLISGSPLHF.

The chain recombines TRBV2 with TRBJ1-1; D gene ambiguous. Germline V gene lookup returns CDR1 SNHLY and CDR2 FYNNEI. V lost 4 bases and J lost 1, with 10 bases in between. The CDR3 spans 14 residues. The CDR3 spells CASSVPRQNTEAFF. The CDR3 DNA reads as TGTGCCAGCAGTGTCCCCAGACAGAACACTGAAGCTTTCTTT.

The chain recombines TRBV7-2 with TRBJ2-7; 7 positions agree with TRBD2. V lost 3 bases, J lost 2 bases, and 7 bases stayed unmatched. The CDR3 sequence is 15 residues long. Germline loops: CDR1 SGHTA, CDR2 FQGNSA. CDR3 sequence: CASSFSTSAPYEQYF. CDR3 DNA sequence: TGTGCCAGCAGCTTTTCTACTAGCGCCCCCTACGAGCAGTACTTC.

The chain has TRBV27 and TRBJ1-2, with D uncertain. The V end was cut by 6 bases, the J end by 8 bases, with 16 bases between. The germline CDR1 and CDR2 sequences are MNHEY and SMNVEV (reference sequence). The CDR3 is made up of 13 amino acids. CDR3 amino acids: CASRPGSAEGYTF. The CDR3 nucleotides read TGTGCCAGCAGGCCCGGGAGCGCGGAAGGCTACACCTTC.

The gene calls are TRBV29-1 and TRBJ2-1; 9 bases are a match to TRBD2. Germline-derived CDR1 and CDR2 are SQVTM and ANQGSEA. CDR3 length equals 13 residues. With V trimmed by 4 bases and J by 8 bases, 6 bases remained unmatched. CDR3 sequence (DNA): TGCAGCGTTGGTCTAGCGGGAATCTATGAGCAGTTCTTC. It codes for CSVGLAGIYEQFF.

This clone was seen only a few times. This chain connects TRBV10-3 to TRBJ2-1; possible D gene TRBD1, 5 bases. With 4 bases removed from V and 0 bases from J, the gap between germline ends came to 10 bases. The CDR3 loop spans 15 amino acids. Germline lookup yields CDR1 ENHRY and CDR2 SYGVKD. CDR3 DNA sequence: TGTGCCATCAGTGGGCAGGGCCTCTCCTACAATGAGCAGTTCTTC. As protein: CAISGQGLSYNEQFF.

The gene calls are TRBV9 and TRBJ1-6; D gene uncertain. Looked up from germline, CDR1 is SGDLS and CDR2 is YYNGEE. The CDR3 covers 12 residues. Trimming removed 3 bases from V and 9 bases from J, with 7 bases in between. In DNA form, the CDR3 reads TGTGCCAGCAGCGGAGGAGGTTCACCCCTCCACTTT. It codes for CASSGGGSPLHF.

The V call is TRBV7-2, the J call TRBJ2-1, with 15 bases that match TRBD2. The CDR3 runs 16 residues. The V and J ends lost 5 bases and 7 bases, in that order; junction bases with no gene match: 6. From germline, CDR1 is SGHTA and CDR2 FQGNSA. The CDR3 is CASSPRTSGGVNEQFF. For the CDR3, the DNA is TGTGCCAGCAGCCCGAGGACTAGCGGGGGGGTAAATGAGCAGTTCTTC.

On this clone: Sequence at one end of the junction differs from germline and may be a read error. The chain recombines TRBV7-7 with TRBJ1-1; 8 bases are shared with TRBD1. The CDR3 contains 17 residues. Looked up from germline, CDR1 is SSHAT and CDR2 is FNYEAQ (reference sequence). CDR3 in DNA: TGTGCTAGCAGCTTCATCTCCGACAGGGGATGTCACACTGAAGCTTTCTTT. Its translation is CASSFISDRGCHTEAFF.

The chain employs TRBV27 and TRBJ2-7; 11 bases align to TRBD1. This CDR3 contains 15 residues. Germline assignment: CDR1 MNHEY and CDR2 SMNVEV (reference sequence). V lost 4 bases to trimming and J lost 5 bases; unmatched junction nucleotides: 7. CDR3 in DNA: TGTGCCAGCAGTTCCGGGACAGGGGGTTTCAACGAGCAGTACTTC. Its protein product is CASSSGTGGFNEQYF.

This chain connects TRBV29-1 to TRBJ1-2, with D unresolved. Germline V gene lookup returns CDR1 SQVTM and CDR2 ANQGSEA. The length of the CDR3 is 11 residues. V gave up 4 bases and J gave up 4 bases, with 7 bases separating them. CDR3 amino acids: CSVASVYGYTF. The CDR3 DNA sequence: TGCAGCGTTGCCTCGGTCTATGGCTACACCTTC.

The genes are TRBV5-1 and TRBJ2-3; D is possibly TRBD2 (5 bases). CDR1 is SGHRS, CDR2 YFSETQ, per germline. The CDR3 runs 15 residues. V was shortened by 1 base and J by 4 bases, with 13 bases between the two germline ends. Here the CDR3 reads CASSLTGKNADTQYF. Here the CDR3 DNA reads TGCGCCAGCAGCTTGACGGGGAAAAATGCAGATACGCAGTATTTT.

The rearrangement uses TRBV9 and TRBJ2-7; TRBD2 might be the D (5 bases). Trimming left V 0 bases short and J 5 bases short, with 6 bases between. Germline CDR1 and CDR2: SGDLS and YYNGEE. The CDR3 spans 12 residues. The CDR3 reads CASSVGGNEQYF. The CDR3 DNA is TGTGCCAGCAGCGTAGGAGGGAACGAGCAGTACTTC. Full variable domain (outside the CDR3, taken from reference TRBV9 and TRBJ2-7): DSGVTQTPKHLITATGQRVTLRCSPRSGDLSVYWYQQSLDQGLQFLIQYYNGEERAKGNILERFSAQQFPDLHSELNLSSLELGDSALYFCASSVGGNEQYFGPGTRLTVT.

The V gene is TRBV7-6, the J gene TRBJ2-2; a weak D match, TRBD1 (6 bases). In germline, CDR1 is SGHVS, CDR2 FNYEAQ. This CDR3 is built from 18 residues. V lost 7 bases and J 5 bases, leaving 26 bases between the germline ends. CDR3 loop: CASTTPETGKGETGELFF. In DNA, the CDR3 is TGTGCCAGCACCACTCCGGAAACAGGGAAAGGGGAGACCGGGGAGCTGTTTTTT.

The chain employs TRBV18 and TRBJ1-1; 7 bases match TRBD1. This CDR3 comprises 16 residues. V was pared by 2 bases and J by 0 bases, with 6 bases of the junction left unmatched. Per germline, CDR1 KGHSH and CDR2 LQKENI. CDR3 DNA sequence: TGTGCCAGCTCACCAAAAACACAGGGGTTGAACACTGAAGCTTTCTTT. This encodes CASSPKTQGLNTEAFF.

The table lists this clone with a few counts. The rearrangement uses TRBV10-3 and TRBJ1-2; TRBD1 agrees at 8 bases. V shed 6 bases, J shed 3 bases, and the junction held 15 bases outside the gene matches. This CDR3 has 17 amino acids. Germline-derived CDR1 and CDR2 are ENHRY and SYGVKD. CDR3 DNA: TGTGCCATCAGGGGTGGGGCAACAGGGGGATCGGACTATGGCTACACCTTC. Translation gives CAIRGGATGGSDYGYTF.

The chain recombines TRBV28 with TRBJ2-1; TRBD1 is a possible D gene (6 bases). Germline CDR1 MDHEN, CDR2 SYDVKM. This CDR3 is 15 amino acids long. Trimming shortened V by 6 bases and J by 9 bases, and 21 bases separated the two germline ends. In DNA, the CDR3 is TGTGCCAGCAGCACCCTCCGGGACACCGCAGGTGAGCAGTTCTTC. This translates into CASSTLRDTAGEQFF.

The rearrangement uses TRBV25-1 and TRBJ2-1, with D possibly matching TRBD2 (6 bases). The V gene lost 1 base and the J gene lost 3 bases, with 10 bases spanning the gap. The germline V gene encodes CDR1 MGHDK and CDR2 SYGVNS. CDR3 length: 15 residues. CDR3 loop: CASSESSGLYNEQFF. The CDR3 DNA reads TGTGCCAGCAGTGAATCGTCGGGACTCTACAATGAGCAGTTCTTC.

This chain uses TRBV11-2 with TRBJ2-7, with TRBD2 matching over 11 bases. The CDR3 contains 17 residues. From germline, CDR1 is SGHAT and CDR2 FQNNGV. J gave up 4 bases and V 1 base, and 9 bases lay outside the gene matches. CDR3 sequence (DNA): TGTGCCAGCAGCTTAGGGATCACTAGCGGGAGAGCTTACGAGCAGTACTTC. Amino acid sequence: CASSLGITSGRAYEQYF.